This is a list of T cell receptor beta chains from one sample in a study of T cell clusters in autoimmune cytopenias. Reprocessing the multiplex PCR reads, TCRdb reports a single entry for every CDR3 protein and omits DNA. This sample's table has about 8,200 distinct CDR3 sequences. The sample was peripheral blood. The receptors stem from a human donor with an autoimmune cytopenia or autoimmune hepatitis (not recorded which). CDR3s include the opening cysteine and the closing phenylalanine or tryptophan. The order of the fields is J gene, V gene, clone size, CDR3 length, CDR3 protein. The size of a clone is reported for some rows only, either as once, few or many, or as a class for expanded clones.

J gene: TRBJ2-1
V gene: TRBV20-1
clone size: .
CDR3 length: 13
CDR3 protein: CSARGLAANEQFF

J gene: TRBJ2-1
V gene: TRBV2
clone size: .
CDR3 length: 15
CDR3 protein: CASSEEPGTYNEQFF

J gene: TRBJ2-5
V gene: TRBV20-1
clone size: .
CDR3 length: 16
CDR3 protein: CSPRLLAGGRTETQYF

J gene: TRBJ1-6
V gene: TRBV11-2
clone size: .
CDR3 length: 15
CDR3 protein: CASSLVAQGGGPLHF

J gene: TRBJ1-6
V gene: TRBV5-1
clone size: .
CDR3 length: 17
CDR3 protein: CASSLTPRLGRNSPLHF

J gene: TRBJ2-3
V gene: TRBV6-5
clone size: .
CDR3 length: 14
CDR3 protein: CASSPDQSTDTQYF

J gene: TRBJ2-1
V gene: TRBV27
clone size: .
CDR3 length: 11
CDR3 protein: CASRGLAGRFF

J gene: TRBJ1-5
V gene: TRBV7-9
clone size: .
CDR3 length: 13
CDR3 protein: CASSFNRDQPQHF

J gene: TRBJ2-2
V gene: TRBV7-9
clone size: .
CDR3 length: 16
CDR3 protein: CASSQDGGQPHGELFF

J gene: TRBJ2-2
V gene: TRBV18
clone size: medium-sized
CDR3 length: 13
CDR3 protein: CASLQGNTGELFF

J gene: TRBJ2-3
V gene: TRBV5-6
clone size: .
CDR3 length: 14
CDR3 protein: CASSIQGGPDTQYF

J gene: TRBJ2-1
V gene: TRBV6-5
clone size: .
CDR3 length: 17
CDR3 protein: CASSSGSGTISYNEQFF

J gene: TRBJ2-3
V gene: TRBV5-6
clone size: .
CDR3 length: 16
CDR3 protein: CASSFSGTRGADTQYF

J gene: TRBJ1-5
V gene: TRBV6-5
clone size: .
CDR3 length: 14
CDR3 protein: CARQAEGWSQPQHF

J gene: TRBJ2-3
V gene: TRBV29-1
clone size: medium-sized
CDR3 length: 14
CDR3 protein: CSARTSGRRDTQYF

J gene: TRBJ2-6
V gene: TRBV30
clone size: .
CDR3 length: 15
CDR3 protein: CAWNLANSGANVLTF

J gene: TRBJ1-1
V gene: TRBV19
clone size: .
CDR3 length: 12
CDR3 protein: CASTTGGTEAFF

J gene: TRBJ2-7
V gene: TRBV29-1
clone size: medium-sized
CDR3 length: 11
CDR3 protein: CSVGRDYEQYF

J gene: TRBJ1-2
V gene: TRBV27
clone size: .
CDR3 length: 14
CDR3 protein: CASSPEAHRYGYTF

J gene: TRBJ1-1
V gene: TRBV12-3/TRBV12-4
clone size: .
CDR3 length: 13
CDR3 protein: CASNPWGGTEAFF

J gene: TRBJ1-1
V gene: TRBV27
clone size: .
CDR3 length: 14
CDR3 protein: CASSLQGQNTEAFF

J gene: TRBJ1-2
V gene: TRBV7-9
clone size: .
CDR3 length: 14
CDR3 protein: CASSLDRGHDGYTF

J gene: TRBJ1-6
V gene: TRBV18
clone size: .
CDR3 length: 15
CDR3 protein: CASSQQGPSNSPLHF

J gene: TRBJ2-2
V gene: TRBV7-6
clone size: .
CDR3 length: 17
CDR3 protein: CASSPAPSGSYTGELFF

J gene: TRBJ2-3
V gene: TRBV10-3
clone size: medium-sized
CDR3 length: 16
CDR3 protein: CAISVPRASVGDTQYF

J gene: TRBJ1-2
V gene: TRBV19
clone size: .
CDR3 length: 13
CDR3 protein: CASGQVNRNGYTF

J gene: TRBJ2-1
V gene: TRBV19
clone size: .
CDR3 length: 17
CDR3 protein: CASSIELRDRVVNEQFF

J gene: TRBJ2-2
V gene: TRBV6-6
clone size: .
CDR3 length: 14
CDR3 protein: CASSAGGSTGELFF

J gene: TRBJ1-1
V gene: TRBV30
clone size: .
CDR3 length: 13
CDR3 protein: CAWTREEDTEAFF

J gene: TRBJ2-3
V gene: TRBV29-1
clone size: medium-sized
CDR3 length: 14
CDR3 protein: CSVDSGRSTDTQYF

J gene: TRBJ1-1
V gene: TRBV5-6
clone size: .
CDR3 length: 13
CDR3 protein: CASSPYYQGRAFF